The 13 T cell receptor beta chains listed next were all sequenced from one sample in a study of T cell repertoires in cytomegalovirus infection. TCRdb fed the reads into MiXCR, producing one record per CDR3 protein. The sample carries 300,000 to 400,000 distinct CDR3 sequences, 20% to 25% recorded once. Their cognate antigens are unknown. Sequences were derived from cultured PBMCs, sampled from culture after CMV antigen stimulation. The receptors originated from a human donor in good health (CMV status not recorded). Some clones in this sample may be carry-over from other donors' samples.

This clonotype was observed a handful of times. CDR3 DNA sequence: TGTGCCAGCAGCCTGGGGGCCCTTGATGGCTACACCTTC. It yields the protein CASSLGALDGYTF. This chain joins TRBV7-8 and TRBJ1-2, with D possibly being TRBD1 (6 bases). CDR3 length: 13 amino acids. Germline V gene data show CDR1 as SGHVS and CDR2 as FQNEAQ. The V gene lost 5 bases and the J gene lost 6 bases, with 13 bases spanning the gap. Full variable domain (missing parts from reference TRBV7-8 and TRBJ1-2): GAGVSQSPRYKVAKRGQDVALRCDPISGHVSLFWYQQALGQGPEFLTYFQNEAQLDKSGLPSDRFFAERPEGSVSTLKIQRTQQEDSAVYLCASSLGALDGYTFGSGTRLTVV.

The CDR3 reads CASSSRAPDIQYF. CDR3 sequence (DNA): TGTGCCAGCAGCTCCCGGGCCCCGGACATTCAGTACTTC. J is TRBJ2-4 and V is TRBV11-2; D is ambiguous. Germline V gives CDR1 SGHAT, CDR2 FQNNGV. V lost 4 bases to trimming and J lost 8 bases, with 12 bases between them. The CDR3 has 13 amino acids.

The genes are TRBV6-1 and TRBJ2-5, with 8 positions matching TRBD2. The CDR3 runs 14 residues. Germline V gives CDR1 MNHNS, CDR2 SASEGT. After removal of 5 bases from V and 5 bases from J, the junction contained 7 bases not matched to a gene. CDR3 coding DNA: TGTGCCAGCAGTCCCAGTACTAGCGGCGAGACCCAGTACTTC. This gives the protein CASSPSTSGETQYF.

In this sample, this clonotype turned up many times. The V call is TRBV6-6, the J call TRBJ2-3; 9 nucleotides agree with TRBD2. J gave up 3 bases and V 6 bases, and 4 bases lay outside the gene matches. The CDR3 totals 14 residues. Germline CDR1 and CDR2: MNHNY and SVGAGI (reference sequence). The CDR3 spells CASRTSGLTDTQYF. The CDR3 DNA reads TGTGCCAGCAGGACTAGCGGCCTGACAGATACGCAGTATTTT.

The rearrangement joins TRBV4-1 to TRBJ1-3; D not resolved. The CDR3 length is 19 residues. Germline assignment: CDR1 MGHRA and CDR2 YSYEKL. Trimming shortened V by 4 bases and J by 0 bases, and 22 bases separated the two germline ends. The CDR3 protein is CASSLLDLQATYSGNTIYF. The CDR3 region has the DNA TGCGCCAGCAGCCTTCTCGACCTGCAGGCGACGTACTCTGGAAACACCATATATTTT.

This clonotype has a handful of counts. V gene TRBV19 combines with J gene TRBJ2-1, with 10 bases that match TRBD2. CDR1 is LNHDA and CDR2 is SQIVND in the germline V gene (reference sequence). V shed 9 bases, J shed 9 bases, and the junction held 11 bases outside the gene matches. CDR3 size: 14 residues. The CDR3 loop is CASSSGRALGEQFF. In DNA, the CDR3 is TGTGCCAGCTCCAGCGGGAGGGCCTTGGGTGAGCAGTTCTTC. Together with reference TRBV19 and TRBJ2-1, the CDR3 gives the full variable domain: DGGITQSPKYLFRKEGQNVTLSCEQNLNHDAMYWYRQDPGQGLRLIYYSQIVNDFQKGDIAEGYSVSREKKESFPLTVTSAQKNPTAFYLCASSSGRALGEQFFGPGTRLTVL.

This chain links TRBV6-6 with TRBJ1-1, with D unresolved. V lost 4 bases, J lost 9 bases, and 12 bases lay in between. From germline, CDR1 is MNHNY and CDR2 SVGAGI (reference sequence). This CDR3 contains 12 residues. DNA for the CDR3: TGTGCCAGCAGTTCCCCTGGAGAAAAAGCTTTCTTT. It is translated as CASSSPGEKAFF.

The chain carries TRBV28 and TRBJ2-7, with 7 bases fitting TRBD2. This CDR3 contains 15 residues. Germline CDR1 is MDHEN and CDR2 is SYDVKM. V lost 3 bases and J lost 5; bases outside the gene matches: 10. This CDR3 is CASSLSGGGRDEQYF. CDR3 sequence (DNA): TGTGCCAGCAGTTTGTCGGGGGGAGGGCGGGACGAGCAGTACTTC.

The CDR3 DNA reads TGTGCCAGCAGCGATAGCACAGATACGCAGTATTTT. It translates to CASSDSTDTQYF. The genes are TRBV7-3 and TRBJ2-3; D is unresolved. The CDR3 has 12 amino acids. Germline V CDR1 and CDR2: SGHTA, FQGTGA. V lost 5 bases, J lost 0 bases, and 3 bases lay in between. The full variable domain, rest sourced from reference TRBV7-3 and TRBJ2-3, is GAGVSQTPSNKVTEKGKYVELRCDPISGHTALYWYRQSLGQGPEFLIYFQGTGAADDSGLPNDRFFAVRPEGSVSTLKIQRTERGDSAVYLCASSDSTDTQYFGPGTRLTVL.

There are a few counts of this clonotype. CDR3 sequence (DNA): TGCAGCGTTGGGCTAACGGTACAAGAGACCCAGTACTTC. Amino acid sequence: CSVGLTVQETQYF. The chain couples TRBV29-1 to TRBJ2-5, with D unclear. V gave up 4 bases and J gave up 2 bases, with 11 bases separating them. CDR3 length equals 13 residues. Germline loops: CDR1 SQVTM, CDR2 ANQGSEA.

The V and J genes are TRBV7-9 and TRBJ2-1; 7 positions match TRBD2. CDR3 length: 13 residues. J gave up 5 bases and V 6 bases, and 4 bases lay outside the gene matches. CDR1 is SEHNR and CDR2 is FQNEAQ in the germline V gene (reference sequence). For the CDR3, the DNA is TGTGCCAGCAGGGGGACTACAAACAATGAGCAGTTCTTC. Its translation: CASRGTTNNEQFF.

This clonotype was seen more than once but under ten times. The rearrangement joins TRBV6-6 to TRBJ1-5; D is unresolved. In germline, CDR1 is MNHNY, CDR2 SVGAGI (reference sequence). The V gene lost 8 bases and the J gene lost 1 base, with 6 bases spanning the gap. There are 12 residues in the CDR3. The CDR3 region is CASGPSNQPQHF. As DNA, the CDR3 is TGTGCCAGCGGACCGAGCAATCAGCCCCAGCATTTT.

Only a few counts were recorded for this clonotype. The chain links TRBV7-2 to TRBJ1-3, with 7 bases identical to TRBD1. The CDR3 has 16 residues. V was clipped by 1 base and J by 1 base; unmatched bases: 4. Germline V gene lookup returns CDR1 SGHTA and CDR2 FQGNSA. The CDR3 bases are TGTGCCAGCAGCTTAGGACAGGGAATGTCTGGAAACACCATATATTTT. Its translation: CASSLGQGMSGNTIYF.